Following are 13 T cell receptor beta chains from one sample sequenced in a study of CD8+ T cells in alopecia areata. Extracted RNA was reverse transcribed into cDNA, the sequencing template. Clones were read by immunoSEQ multiplex PCR, and TCRdb kept only the in-frame ones, dropping some. The sample records under 300,000 clones, about two thirds being singletons. This specimen was CD4+ T cells sorted from blood, taken at week 0. These TCRs come from a human donor with alopecia areata.

This clone was counted between two and nine times. The CDR3 sequence is CSVEVPRVSRLREQYF. The CDR3 nucleotides read TGCAGCGTTGAAGTCCCTCGCGTATCACGACTCAGAGAGCAGTACTTC. The chain employs TRBV29-1 and TRBJ2-7, with unresolved D. The ends were cut back, 1 base at V and 7 bases at J, with 23 bases in the middle. From germline, CDR1 is SQVTM and CDR2 ANQGSEA. This CDR3 region has 16 residues.

The V gene is TRBV4-1, the J gene TRBJ2-7; D is perhaps TRBD1 or TRBD2 (6 bases each). Germline assignment: CDR1 MGHRA and CDR2 YSYEKL. Between the trimmed V and J ends, which lost 1 base and 1 base, there was a span of 14 bases. CDR3 length: 16 residues. The CDR3 DNA reads TGCGCCAGCAGCCAAGGAGGCGGGACACCATCCTACGAGCAGTACTTC. This codes for CASSQGGGTPSYEQYF.

The chain is built from TRBV7-2 and TRBJ1-5; D perhaps matches TRBD1 (6 bases). Germline CDR1 and CDR2: SGHTA and FQGNSA. The CDR3 runs 19 residues. The V end was cut by 5 bases, the J end by 2 bases, with 25 bases between. The CDR3 DNA sequence: TGTGCCAGCAGCACCCAGATCCCCACAGGGAGGATTGGCAATCAGCCCCAGCATTTT. Its translation is CASSTQIPTGRIGNQPQHF.

The genes are TRBV29-1 and TRBJ2-7; D call uncertain. V was trimmed by 4 bases and J by 0 bases, leaving 4 bases between them. The CDR3 totals 11 residues. The germline V gene encodes CDR1 SQVTM and CDR2 ANQGSEA. CDR3 bases: TGCAGCGTTGTCAGCTCCTACGAGCAGTACTTC. Its protein product is CSVVSSYEQYF.

The J gene is TRBJ1-1, the V gene TRBV20-1; D may be TRBD1 (6 bases). CDR1 and CDR2 (germline): DFQATT, SNEGSKA (reference sequence). The CDR3 loop spans 10 amino acids. In nucleotides, the CDR3 is TGCAGCAAAGGGGGCACTGAAGCTTTCTTT. It codes for CSKGGTEAFF.

This clone was recorded only once. The genes are TRBV5-1 and TRBJ2-3, with D hard to call. The CDR3 loop spans 12 amino acids. Germline-derived CDR1 and CDR2 are SGHRS and YFSETQ. Trimming left V 3 bases short and J 3 bases short, with 5 bases between. CDR3 bases: TGCGCCAGCAGCTCTCGAACAGATACGCAGTATTTT. Its protein product is CASSSRTDTQYF.

The J gene is TRBJ1-5, the V gene TRBV5-1; TRBD1 might be the D (5 bases). Germline values: CDR1 SGHRS, CDR2 YFSETQ. V lost 0 bases and J lost 4, with 8 bases in between. The CDR3 runs 14 residues. The DNA for the CDR3 is TGCGCCAGCAGCTTGGCCGGGGGGAATCAGCCCCAGCATTTT. This encodes CASSLAGGNQPQHF. Full variable domain (missing parts from reference TRBV5-1 and TRBJ1-5): KAGVTQTPRYLIKTRGQQVTLSCSPISGHRSVSWYQQTPGQGLQFLFEYFSETQRNKGNFPGRFSGRQFSNSRSEMNVSTLELGDSALYLCASSLAGGNQPQHFGDGTRLSIL.

The rearrangement uses TRBV13 and TRBJ2-3; D is possibly TRBD1 or TRBD2 (5 bases each). Trimming left V 5 bases short and J 3 bases short, with 18 bases between. The CDR3 spans 16 residues. Looked up from germline, CDR1 is PRHDT and CDR2 is FYEKMQ (reference sequence). Here the CDR3 DNA reads TGTGCCAGCAGCGTACGACTACCCCAGGGTACAGATACGCAGTATTTT. It specifies CASSVRLPQGTDTQYF.

This clone has just a few counts. The V gene is TRBV7-2, the J gene TRBJ2-4; a possible D gene is TRBD1 (5 bases). CDR1 is SGHTA, CDR2 FQGNSA, per germline. Trimming shortened V by 1 base and J by 6 bases, and 19 bases separated the two germline ends. There are 17 residues in the CDR3. CDR3 amino acids: CASSLDPGRERGNIQYF. In DNA, the CDR3 is TGTGCCAGCAGCTTAGATCCCGGCAGGGAAAGAGGAAACATTCAGTACTTC.

CDR3 nucleotide sequence: TGCAGCGTTGAGGTGGAAGATACGCAGTATTTT. Amino acids: CSVEVEDTQYF. The V call is TRBV29-1, the J call TRBJ2-3; D unclear. Germline CDR1 SQVTM, CDR2 ANQGSEA. The V end was cut by 3 bases, the J end by 5 bases, with 6 bases between. The CDR3 runs to 11 residues.

In DNA, the CDR3 is TGTGCCAGCAGCTACGGACAGGACTATGGCTACACCTTC. The encoded protein is CASSYGQDYGYTF. This chain uses TRBV5-4 with TRBJ1-2; 7 nucleotides line up with TRBD1. This CDR3 is built from 13 residues. CDR1 and CDR2 from the germline V gene are SGHNT and YYREEE (reference sequence). Trimming at V came to 3 bases and at J to 3 bases, leaving 2 bases not matched to a gene.

The CDR3 reads CASRSSVEINYGYTF. In nucleotides, the CDR3 is TGTGCCAGCAGGTCCTCCGTGGAAATAAACTATGGCTACACCTTC. The chain employs TRBV28 and TRBJ1-2; D remains unclear. CDR1 MDHEN and CDR2 SYDVKM come from the germline V gene. This CDR3 comprises 15 residues. Deletions cut 6 bases from V and 2 bases from J, with 16 bases between.

This clone came up once. The CDR3 is CASSVFWGDHQPQHF. The CDR3 coding sequence is TGTGCCAGCAGCGTCTTTTGGGGGGATCATCAGCCCCAGCATTTT. The chain carries TRBV9 and TRBJ1-5, with D possibly matching TRBD1 (5 bases). V shed 2 bases and J shed 5 bases, with 14 bases lying between them. The CDR3 is 15 amino acids. Germline CDR1 reads SGDLS; CDR2 reads YYNGEE. Full variable domain (missing parts from reference TRBV9 and TRBJ1-5): DSGVTQTPKHLITATGQRVTLRCSPRSGDLSVYWYQQSLDQGLQFLIQYYNGEERAKGNILERFSAQQFPDLHSELNLSSLELGDSALYFCASSVFWGDHQPQHFGDGTRLSIL.